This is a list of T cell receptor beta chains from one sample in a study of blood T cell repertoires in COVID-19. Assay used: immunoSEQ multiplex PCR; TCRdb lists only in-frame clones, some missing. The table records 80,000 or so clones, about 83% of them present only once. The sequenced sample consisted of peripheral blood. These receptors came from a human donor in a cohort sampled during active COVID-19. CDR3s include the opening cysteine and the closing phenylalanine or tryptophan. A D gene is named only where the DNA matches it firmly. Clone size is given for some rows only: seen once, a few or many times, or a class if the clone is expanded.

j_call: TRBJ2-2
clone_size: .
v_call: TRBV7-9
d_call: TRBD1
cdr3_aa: CASSLTGTVNTGELFF
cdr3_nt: TGTGCCAGCAGCCTGACCGGGACAGTGAACACCGGGGAGCTGTTTTTT

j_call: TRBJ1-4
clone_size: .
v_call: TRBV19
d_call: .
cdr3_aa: CASSIDHGGLYSTNEKLFF
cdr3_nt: TGTGCCAGTAGTATAGATCATGGGGGCCTCTATTCAACTAATGAAAAACTGTTTTTT

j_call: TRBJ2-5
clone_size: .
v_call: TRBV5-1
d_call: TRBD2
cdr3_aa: CASSFGLAPKGQETQYF
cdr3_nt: TGCGCCAGCAGCTTCGGACTAGCGCCGAAGGGACAAGAGACCCAGTACTTC

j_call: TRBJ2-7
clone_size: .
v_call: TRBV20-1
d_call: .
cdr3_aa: CSARVSQGHIF
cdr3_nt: TGCAGTGCTAGGGTGTCCCAGGGTCACATCTTC

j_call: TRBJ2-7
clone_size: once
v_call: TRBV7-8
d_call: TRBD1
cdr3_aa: CASSFALGTGGTYEQYF
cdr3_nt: TGTGCCAGCAGCTTCGCCTTAGGGACAGGGGGAACCTACGAGCAGTACTTC

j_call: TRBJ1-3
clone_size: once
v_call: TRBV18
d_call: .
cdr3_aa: CASSSHPGTSGSIYF
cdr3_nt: TGTGCCAGCTCATCCCACCCGGGGACATCGGGGTCCATATATTTT

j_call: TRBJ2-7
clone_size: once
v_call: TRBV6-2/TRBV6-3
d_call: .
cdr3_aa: CASSSGGRRTGYEQYF
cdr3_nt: TGTGCCAGCAGTTCTGGGGGGAGGCGGACTGGCTACGAGCAGTACTTC

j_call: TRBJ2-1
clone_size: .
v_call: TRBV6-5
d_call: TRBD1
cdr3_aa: CASSSGQGAFDEQFF
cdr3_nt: TGTGCCAGCAGCTCGGGACAGGGGGCGTTCGATGAGCAGTTCTTC

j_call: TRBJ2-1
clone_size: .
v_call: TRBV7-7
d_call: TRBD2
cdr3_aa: CASSQTPGLGIKNEQFF
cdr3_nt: TGTGCCAGCAGCCAAACCCCGGGACTAGGGATTAAGAATGAGCAGTTCTTC

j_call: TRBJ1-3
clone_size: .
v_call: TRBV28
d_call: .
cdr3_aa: CASSLAGNTIYF
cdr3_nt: TGTGCCAGCAGTTTGGCCGGAAACACCATATATTTT

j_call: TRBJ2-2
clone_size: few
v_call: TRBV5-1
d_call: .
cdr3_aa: CASSLTETGELFF
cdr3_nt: TGCGCCAGCAGCTTGACAGAGACCGGGGAGCTGTTTTTT

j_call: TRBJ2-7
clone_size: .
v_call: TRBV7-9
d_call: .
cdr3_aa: CASSQNSYEQYF
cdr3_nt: TGTGCCAGCAGCCAGAACTCCTACGAGCAGTACTTC

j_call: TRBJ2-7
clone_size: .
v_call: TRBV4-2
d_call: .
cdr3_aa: CASSHATYEQYF
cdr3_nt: TGTGCCAGCAGCCACGCGACCTACGAGCAGTACTTC

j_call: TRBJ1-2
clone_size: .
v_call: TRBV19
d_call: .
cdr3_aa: CASSSSAGTSLYGYTF
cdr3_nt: TGTGCCAGTAGTTCGAGTGCCGGGACATCCCTCTATGGCTACACCTTC

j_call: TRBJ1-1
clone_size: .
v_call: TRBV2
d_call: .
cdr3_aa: CASSREALRAFF
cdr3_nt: TGTGCCAGCAGTAGGGAGGCCTTGCGAGCTTTCTTT

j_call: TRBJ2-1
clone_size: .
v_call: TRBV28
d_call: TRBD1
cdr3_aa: CASSLYRQGPYNEQFF
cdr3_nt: TGTGCCAGCAGTTTATACCGACAGGGACCCTACAATGAGCAGTTCTTC

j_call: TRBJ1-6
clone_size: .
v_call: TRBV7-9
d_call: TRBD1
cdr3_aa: CASSLAPGQGRGSPLHF
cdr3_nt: TGTGCCAGCAGCCTTGCACCGGGACAGGGAAGAGGTTCACCCCTCCACTTT

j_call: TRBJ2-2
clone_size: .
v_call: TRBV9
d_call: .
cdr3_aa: CASSARGLSGELFF
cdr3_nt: TGTGCCAGCAGCGCAAGAGGACTTTCAGGGGAGCTGTTTTTT

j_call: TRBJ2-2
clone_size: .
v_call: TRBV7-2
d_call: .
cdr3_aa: CASSLGDFLTGELFF
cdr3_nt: TGTGCCAGCAGCTTAGGGGACTTCCTGACCGGGGAGCTGTTTTTT

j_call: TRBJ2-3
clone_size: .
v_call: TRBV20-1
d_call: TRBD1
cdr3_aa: CSASPGQGSYQSSTDTQYF
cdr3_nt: TGCAGTGCTAGTCCGGGACAGGGGTCTTACCAATCTAGCACAGATACGCAGTATTTT

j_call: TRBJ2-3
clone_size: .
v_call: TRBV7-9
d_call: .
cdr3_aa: CASSLEQGPTDTQYF
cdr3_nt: TGTGCCAGCAGCTTGGAACAGGGACCCACAGATACGCAGTATTTT

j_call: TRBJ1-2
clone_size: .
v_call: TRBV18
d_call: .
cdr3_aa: CASSPVGDRDYGYTF
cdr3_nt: TGTGCCAGCTCACCAGTCGGCGACAGAGACTATGGCTACACCTTC

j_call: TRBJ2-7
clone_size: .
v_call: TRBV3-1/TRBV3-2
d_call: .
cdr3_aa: CASSHSGRGDEQYF
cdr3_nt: TGTGCCAGCAGCCATTCCGGGAGAGGGGACGAGCAGTACTTC

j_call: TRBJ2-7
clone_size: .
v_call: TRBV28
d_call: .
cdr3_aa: CASSLSVEQYF
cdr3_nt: TGTGCCAGCAGTTTATCGGTCGAGCAGTACTTC

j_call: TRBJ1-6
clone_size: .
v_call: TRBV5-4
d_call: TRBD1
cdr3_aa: CASTPDRASSPLHF
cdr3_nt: TGTGCCAGCACCCCGGACAGGGCAAGTTCACCCCTCCACTTT

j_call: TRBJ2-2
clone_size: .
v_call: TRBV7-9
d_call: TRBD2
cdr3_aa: CASSLDLAGASVNTGELFF
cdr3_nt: TGTGCCAGCAGCTTAGATCTAGCGGGGGCTTCAGTGAACACCGGGGAGCTGTTTTTT

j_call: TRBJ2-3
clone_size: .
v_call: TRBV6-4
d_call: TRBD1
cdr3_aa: CASSARDSPSTDTQYF
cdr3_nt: TGTGCCAGCAGTGCCCGGGACAGCCCTAGCACAGATACGCAGTATTTT

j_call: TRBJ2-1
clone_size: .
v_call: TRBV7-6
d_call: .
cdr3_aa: CASSLNTYVPYNEQFF
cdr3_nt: TGTGCCAGCAGCTTAAATACTTACGTGCCCTACAATGAGCAGTTCTTC

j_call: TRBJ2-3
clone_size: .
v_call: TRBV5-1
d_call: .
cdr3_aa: CASSQGWASTDTQYF
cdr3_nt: TGCGCCAGCAGCCAAGGCTGGGCGAGCACAGATACGCAGTATTTT

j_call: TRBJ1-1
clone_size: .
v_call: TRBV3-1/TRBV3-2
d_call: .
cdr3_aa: CASSQGAQNTEAFF
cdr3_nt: TGTGCCAGCAGCCAGGGGGCGCAGAACACTGAAGCTTTCTTT

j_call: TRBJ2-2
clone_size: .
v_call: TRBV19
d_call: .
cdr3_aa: CASSSLASTGELFF
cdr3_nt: TGTGCCAGTAGCTCACTAGCTTCCACCGGGGAGCTGTTTTTT

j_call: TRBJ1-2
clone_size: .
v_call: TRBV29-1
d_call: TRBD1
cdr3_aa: CSVWGQGGGYTF
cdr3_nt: TGCAGCGTTTGGGGACAGGGAGGTGGCTACACCTTC